Listed below are T cell receptor beta chains from one sample, sequenced in a study of blood T cells in healthy people across ages. MiXCR, run by TCRdb on the 5' RACE reads, gives a single entry per CDR3 protein. The table shows around 800,000 distinct CDR3 sequences, with approximately 53% occurring only once. Source material: blood. The receptors derive from an elderly man in good health. Both conserved end residues are part of each CDR3. D genes are given only for firm matches. Clone size appears in some rows only: once, few, many, or a class for an expanded clone.

v_gene	j_gene	d_gene	abundance	CDR3nt	CDR3aa
TRBV5-1	TRBJ2-7	NA	NA	TGCGCCAGCAGCTCCGTAACAGGGAGCGAGCAGTACTTC	CASSSVTGSEQYF
TRBV10-3	TRBJ2-7	TRBD1	NA	TGTGCCATCAGTGAGGGACAGGGGCCCTACGAGCAGTACTTC	CAISEGQGPYEQYF
TRBV29-1	TRBJ2-5	TRBD1	few	TGCAGCGTTGATGTGACAGGGTTCTCAGAGACCCAGTACTTC	CSVDVTGFSETQYF
TRBV6-6	TRBJ1-2	NA	few	TGTGCCAGCAGCTCCACAGGGCTCGGCTATGGCTACACCTTC	CASSSTGLGYGYTF
TRBV29-1	TRBJ2-7	NA	NA	TGCAGCGTTTCCTTAGGGGGAAACGAGCAGTACTTC	CSVSLGGNEQYF
TRBV4-1	TRBJ2-1	TRBD2	once	TGCGCCAGCAGCGAGAGCGGGAGCTCCTACAATGAGCAGTTCTTC	CASSESGSSYNEQFF
TRBV7-9	TRBJ2-1	TRBD1	NA	TGTGCCAGCAGTCCAGGGGGGGGGACAGGGGCCAATGAGCAGTTCTTC	CASSPGGGTGANEQFF
TRBV12-3/TRBV12-4	TRBJ2-4	TRBD1	NA	TGTGCCAGCAGTCCGCAGGGGGCTAGCAAAAACATTCAGTACTTC	CASSPQGASKNIQYF
TRBV29-1	TRBJ2-7	NA	many	TGCAGCGTTGAAGGCCAAACCTACGAGCAGTACTTC	CSVEGQTYEQYF
TRBV20-1	TRBJ1-2	NA	NA	TGCAGTGCTCCAGAAGGGTATGGCTACACCTTC	CSAPEGYGYTF
TRBV29-1	TRBJ1-4	NA	NA	TGCAGCGTTGTAGTTGGGCGGGCAACTAATGAAAAACTGTTTTTT	CSVVVGRATNEKLFF
TRBV29-1	TRBJ2-6	NA	few	TGCAGCGTTGCGGGGACACCTGGGGCCAACGTCCTGACTTTC	CSVAGTPGANVLTF
TRBV7-9	TRBJ2-3	NA	NA	TGTGCCACCCAAGCCGGGAGCACAGATACGCAGTATTTT	CATQAGSTDTQYF
TRBV13	TRBJ2-5	TRBD1	few	TGTGCCAGCAGCTCCACGACAGGGGCTGAGCAGTACTTC	CASSSTTGAEQYF
TRBV2	TRBJ2-1	TRBD2	few	TGTGCCATGACGGGGACTAGCGGGAGCTCCTACAATGAGCAGTTCTTC	CAMTGTSGSSYNEQFF
TRBV28	TRBJ2-7	NA	NA	TGTGCCAGCAGTTTAGCCAGTTTCTACGAGCAGTACTTC	CASSLASFYEQYF
TRBV20-1	TRBJ2-3	TRBD1	few	TGCAGTGCCTTAGACAGGGGGAAGCGGGGTACGCAGTATTTT	CSALDRGKRGTQYF
TRBV2	TRBJ2-3	TRBD1	NA	TGTGCCAGCAGTGACCCGGGACAGGGCCCATCCACAGATACGCAGTATTTT	CASSDPGQGPSTDTQYF
TRBV18	TRBJ1-2	NA	few	TGTGCCAGCTCACCACGGTCAGAAAACTATGGCTACACCTTC	CASSPRSENYGYTF
TRBV9	TRBJ1-5	NA	NA	TGTGCCAGCAGCGCTGGACGGACAAATCAGCCCCAGCATTTT	CASSAGRTNQPQHF
TRBV6-5	TRBJ2-5	TRBD1	few	TGTGCCAGCAGTTACGGGACAGGGGGATGGCAAGAGACCCAGTACTTC	CASSYGTGGWQETQYF
TRBV6-1	TRBJ1-5	TRBD1	few	TGTGCCAGCACCCGACTACAGGGGGATGGACAGCCCCAGCATTTT	CASTRLQGDGQPQHF
TRBV2	TRBJ2-3	TRBD1	once	TGTGCCAGCAGAGGGGACAGGGATGGAGATACGCAGTATTTT	CASRGDRDGDTQYF
TRBV20-1	TRBJ1-5	TRBD1	NA	TGCAGTGCGGGACAGGGGGCGCAGAATCAGCCCCAGCATTTT	CSAGQGAQNQPQHF
TRBV20-1	TRBJ2-5	NA	few	TGCAGTGCTGCTTCGACAGACCAAGAGACCCAGTACTTC	CSAASTDQETQYF
TRBV24-1	TRBJ2-6	NA	few	TGTGCCGTGCGCAAGGGAGACTCTGGGGCCAACGTCCTGACTTTC	CAVRKGDSGANVLTF
TRBV5-1	TRBJ1-2	NA	few	TGCGCCAGCAGCAGAACAGGGCCCAATTTTGGCTACACCTTC	CASSRTGPNFGYTF
TRBV27	TRBJ2-5	NA	NA	TGTGCCAGCAGTTTATATTTGGGAGGAGAGACCCAGTACTTC	CASSLYLGGETQYF
TRBV4-2	TRBJ2-1	NA	few	TGTGCCAGCAGCCAAGGGCAGGAGGCCAGTATTTCTGAGCAGTTCTTC	CASSQGQEASISEQFF
TRBV29-1	TRBJ1-1	NA	NA	TGCAGCGTTGCTAGGGGGAGGCCCACTGAAGCTTTCTTT	CSVARGRPTEAFF
TRBV20-1	TRBJ2-1	TRBD2	few	TGCAGTGCTAGAGGGACTAGCGGGAGGTTGGGTGAGCAGTTCTTC	CSARGTSGRLGEQFF
TRBV5-1	TRBJ1-2	NA	few	TGCGCCAGCGGTCAAGAAGGGGCGAGTGGCTACACCTTC	CASGQEGASGYTF
TRBV10-3	TRBJ1-6	NA	NA	TGTGCCATCAGTGAGTCTGACAGGAGAGGTGCGGCCCTCCACTTT	CAISESDRRGAALHF
TRBV7-2	TRBJ2-7	TRBD1	NA	TGTGCCAGCAGCTTAGTAGGGGACAGCTACTACGAGCAGTACTTC	CASSLVGDSYYEQYF
TRBV7-9	TRBJ1-2	NA	NA	TGTGCCAGCAGCTCTTACAGGGAAGGCTACACCTTC	CASSSYREGYTF
TRBV7-2	TRBJ2-3	NA	NA	TGTGCCAGCAGCCCCCGCGAGGGGGGGCACAGATACGCGTATTTT	CASSPREGGHRYAYF
TRBV29-1	TRBJ2-2	NA	few	TGCAGCGTTGAAGATGACCGACGGAGCGGGGAGCTGTTTTTT	CSVEDDRRSGELFF
TRBV20-1	TRBJ1-5	NA	once	TGCAGTGCTAGAGATGGGGCGGGAGCCAGCAATCAGCCCCAGCATTTT	CSARDGAGASNQPQHF
TRBV3-1	TRBJ2-7	TRBD1	NA	TGTGCCAGCAGAAAGACAGGGGGCTTCTACGAGCAGTACTTC	CASRKTGGFYEQYF
TRBV27	TRBJ2-7	TRBD2	NA	TGTGCCAGCAGCCCGAAAGCGGGAGGTAATTCCTACGAGCAGTACTTC	CASSPKAGGNSYEQYF
TRBV7-9	TRBJ2-7	NA	NA	TGTGCCAGCAGCGTAGATCTTGTCCACGAGCAGTACTTC	CASSVDLVHEQYF
TRBV20-1	TRBJ2-5	NA	once	TGCAGTGCCAAGAGGGGGACACCGTACCAAGAGACCCAGTACTTC	CSAKRGTPYQETQYF
TRBV5-1	TRBJ2-1	NA	NA	TGCGCCAGCTCCTACGGAGGGGGAGGTTCCTACAATGAGCAGTTCTTC	CASSYGGGGSYNEQFF
TRBV18	TRBJ2-3	NA	NA	TGTGCCAGCTCACCGACGTGGTTGGACACAGATACGCAGTATTTT	CASSPTWLDTDTQYF
TRBV29-1	TRBJ2-2	TRBD2	few	TGCAGCGTTGGCCCAGCGGGAGTAGGGACCGGGGAGCTGTTTTTT	CSVGPAGVGTGELFF
TRBV2	TRBJ1-2	TRBD1	few	TGTGCCAGCAGTGTCGGGACAGGGCGGCAAGGCTACACCTTC	CASSVGTGRQGYTF
TRBV7-9	TRBJ2-1	NA	NA	TGTGCCAGCAGCCTACGGGAGACACCCTACAACGAGCAGTTCTTC	CASSLRETPYNEQFF
TRBV6-5	TRBJ2-7	NA	few	TGTGCCAGCAGCCCGGGACGGCGCCAGGACGAGCAGTACTTC	CASSPGRRQDEQYF
TRBV12-3/TRBV12-4	TRBJ2-7	NA	NA	TGTGCCAGCAGTGATCCGCGCCGGGGCGAGCAGTACTTC	CASSDPRRGEQYF
TRBV2	TRBJ2-7	TRBD1	few	TGTGCCAGCAGTGACGGGGGCAGGGGGCGCTCCTACGAGCAGTACTTC	CASSDGGRGRSYEQYF
TRBV7-2	TRBJ2-5	TRBD2	NA	TGTGCCAGCAGCTTAGGGGCTAGCGGGATGGAGACCCAGTACTTC	CASSLGASGMETQYF
TRBV5-6	TRBJ2-7	NA	NA	TGTGCCAGCAGCTTGGCGACGAACTGGGAGCAGTACTTC	CASSLATNWEQYF
TRBV7-3	TRBJ2-1	TRBD2	few	TGTGCCAGCAGCTTAATAGCGGGAGGGACAGGGGAGCAGTTCTTC	CASSLIAGGTGEQFF